One sample yielded the 16 T cell receptor beta chains listed below, sequenced in a study of blood T cell repertoires in COVID-19. Here immunoSEQ multiplex PCR was the method, and the copy in TCRdb shows in-frame clones only, minus some. In the table there are 350,000 or so clones, 88% of which are singletons. Sequencing was performed on PBMCs or T cells enriched from blood (not recorded which). These receptor sequences come from a woman aged 25 to 39 who had been exposed to COVID-19.

The chain recombines TRBV9 with TRBJ1-1; D remains ambiguous. Trimming stripped 0 bases from V and 2 bases from J, with 8 bases between. CDR3 length equals 14 residues. Germline CDR1 and CDR2: SGDLS and YYNGEE. The CDR3 coding sequence is TGTGCCAGCAGCGTAGAACAGTTAAACACTGAAGCTTTCTTT. Translating it yields CASSVEQLNTEAFF.

This chain links TRBV19 with TRBJ1-4; 10 bases match TRBD1. Germline V lookup: CDR1 LNHDA, CDR2 SQIVND (reference sequence). This CDR3 has 17 amino acids. V was pared by 6 bases and J by 0 bases, with 7 bases of the junction left unmatched. The CDR3 nucleotides are TGTGCCAGTAGGGTGACAGGGGGCTTTTCAACTAATGAAAAACTGTTTTTT. Translating gives CASRVTGGFSTNEKLFF.

The gene calls are TRBV28 and TRBJ2-3; possible D gene TRBD2, 6 bases. Trimming stripped 3 bases from V and 1 base from J, with 14 bases between. Germline CDR1 is MDHEN and CDR2 is SYDVKM. CDR3 length: 16 amino acids. CDR3 coding DNA: TGTGCCAGCAGTTTCGTGGGGGGAAGACGCACAGATACGCAGTATTTT. Translation: CASSFVGGRRTDTQYF.

The genes are TRBV5-1 and TRBJ1-4, with D possibly being TRBD1 (5 bases). The V gene's germline CDR1 is SGHRS and CDR2 YFSETQ. This CDR3 spans 14 amino acids. V lost 4 bases, J lost 5 bases, and 12 bases lay in between. The CDR3 loop reads CASSPRGGNEKLFF. CDR3 DNA: TGCGCCAGCAGCCCGCGGGGCGGAAATGAAAAACTGTTTTTT.

V gene TRBV9 combines with J gene TRBJ2-2; tentative D call: TRBD2 (6 bases). This CDR3 region has 16 residues. From germline, CDR1 is SGDLS and CDR2 YYNGEE. Trimming stripped 0 bases from V and 6 bases from J, with 15 bases between. CDR3 residues: CASSVEFGGYAGELFF. The CDR3 DNA is TGTGCCAGCAGCGTAGAGTTCGGAGGGTACGCCGGGGAGCTGTTTTTT. The whole variable domain, filled in from reference TRBV9 and TRBJ2-2, reads DSGVTQTPKHLITATGQRVTLRCSPRSGDLSVYWYQQSLDQGLQFLIQYYNGEERAKGNILERFSAQQFPDLHSELNLSSLELGDSALYFCASSVEFGGYAGELFFGEGSRLTVL.

This clone appeared a single time. J is TRBJ2-7 and V is TRBV7-2; D possibly corresponds to TRBD2 (6 bases). V lost 2 bases and J lost 7, with 12 bases in between. This CDR3 is 13 amino acids long. Germline CDR1 is SGHTA and CDR2 is FQGNSA. The CDR3 sequence is CASSLFSGGEQYF. The CDR3 coding sequence is TGTGCCAGCAGCTTATTTTCTGGGGGGGAGCAGTACTTC.

The chain couples TRBV7-3 to TRBJ2-1, with 7 bases identical to TRBD1. With 0 bases clipped from V and 3 bases from J, the junction kept 2 bases outside the gene matches. Germline assignment: CDR1 SGHTA and CDR2 FQGTGA. There are 15 residues in the CDR3. The DNA of the CDR3 is TGTGCCAGCAGCTTAACCGGGACAGTCTACAATGAGCAGTTCTTC. It codes for CASSLTGTVYNEQFF.

This clone has only one observation. The V call is TRBV7-6, the J call TRBJ2-7; the match to TRBD2 covers 10 bases. V was clipped by 5 bases and J by 7 bases; unmatched bases: 14. The CDR3 is 16 amino acids. CDR1 is SGHVS, CDR2 FNYEAQ, per germline. The CDR3 sequence: CASSTTNLAGAGEQYF. DNA for the CDR3: TGTGCCAGCAGCACAACTAATCTAGCGGGAGCGGGGGAGCAGTACTTC. Complete variable domain (other parts from reference TRBV7-6 and TRBJ2-7): GAGVSQSPRYKVTKRGQDVALRCDPISGHVSLYWYRQALGQGPEFLTYFNYEAQQDKSGLPNDRFSAERPEGSISTLTIQRTEQRDSAMYRCASSTTNLAGAGEQYFGPGTRLTVT.

V and J are TRBV4-2 and TRBJ2-5, with 12 bases identical to TRBD2. There are 16 residues in the CDR3. Germline CDR1 is LGHNA and CDR2 is YNFKEQ. With V trimmed by 3 bases and J by 4 bases, 6 bases remained unmatched. The DNA of the CDR3 is TGTGCCAGCAGCCAGCAACTAGCGGGAGGTGGAGAGACCCAGTACTTC. Amino acid sequence: CASSQQLAGGGETQYF.

The rearrangement joins TRBV19 to TRBJ2-2; 7 bases match TRBD1. Germline assignment: CDR1 LNHDA and CDR2 SQIVND (reference sequence). V shed 6 bases, J shed 3 bases, and the junction held 4 bases outside the gene matches. The CDR3 is 14 amino acids. DNA of the CDR3: TGTGCCAGTAGACCGCAGGGGGACACCGGGGAGCTGTTTTTT. Translated: CASRPQGDTGELFF. The full variable domain, in which reference TRBV19 and TRBJ2-2 provide the parts outside the CDR3, is DGGITQSPKYLFRKEGQNVTLSCEQNLNHDAMYWYRQDPGQGLRLIYYSQIVNDFQKGDIAEGYSVSREKKESFPLTVTSAQKNPTAFYLCASRPQGDTGELFFGEGSRLTVL.

The J gene is TRBJ2-7, the V gene TRBV15, with a weak D call TRBD2 (7 bases). CDR3 length: 14 amino acids. The V and J ends lost 6 bases and 5 bases respectively, with 17 bases between them. Germline V gene lookup returns CDR1 LNHNV and CDR2 YYDKDF (reference sequence). The CDR3 sequence: CATSRGAQVDEQYF. DNA of the CDR3: TGTGCCACCAGTCGGGGGGCGCAGGTAGACGAGCAGTACTTC.

The chain recombines TRBV19 with TRBJ1-1, with 8 bases identical to TRBD1. This CDR3 contains 12 residues. The germline V gene has CDR1 LNHDA and CDR2 SQIVND (reference sequence). The V and J ends lost 9 bases and 4 bases, in that order; junction bases with no gene match: 4. In nucleotides, the CDR3 is TGTGCCAGCAGGGGGCTCGGCACTGAAGCTTTCTTT. As protein: CASRGLGTEAFF.

This clone is a singleton in its sample. The chain links TRBV6-2 or TRBV6-3 to TRBJ1-1; possibly TRBD1 for D (6 bases). This CDR3 has 14 residues. The germline V and J ends were trimmed by 5 bases and 1 base, with 11 bases remaining between them. CDR1 is MNHEY, CDR2 SVGEGT, per germline. The CDR3 loop reads CASSRGTWNTEAFF. The CDR3 DNA follows: TGTGCCAGCAGTCGAGGGACATGGAACACTGAAGCTTTCTTT.

V gene TRBV7-9 combines with J gene TRBJ2-1, with TRBD2 matching over 9 bases. The V and J ends lost 3 bases and 5 bases, in that order; junction bases with no gene match: 8. The CDR3 covers 16 residues. CDR1 is SEHNR, CDR2 FQNEAQ, per germline (reference sequence). CDR3 in amino acids: CASSFATSGSNNEQFF. Written as DNA, the CDR3 is TGTGCCAGCAGCTTCGCCACTAGCGGGTCCAACAATGAGCAGTTCTTC. The complete variable domain, with remaining parts taken from reference TRBV7-9 and TRBJ2-1, reads DTGVSQNPRHKITKRGQNVTFRCDPISEHNRLYWYRQTLGQGPEFLTYFQNEAQLEKSRLLSDRFSAERPKGSFSTLEIQRTEQGDSAMYLCASSFATSGSNNEQFFGPGTRLTVL.

The J gene is TRBJ1-4, the V gene TRBV11-2; 10 bases agree with TRBD1. Per germline, CDR1 SGHAT and CDR2 FQNNGV. There are 17 residues in the CDR3. V trimming: 2 bases; J trimming: 7 bases; junction bases outside the gene matches: 10. The CDR3 loop is CASSLSGTGAISEKLFF. CDR3 sequence (DNA): TGTGCCAGCAGCTTATCCGGGACAGGGGCCATCTCTGAAAAACTGTTTTTT.

This clone was seen just once. The CDR3 DNA sequence: TGTGCCAGCAGCTTGGCCAGTTCCTATGGCTACACCTTC. This translates into CASSLASSYGYTF. This chain joins TRBV7-9 and TRBJ1-2; D is uncertain. Trimming left V 3 bases short and J 4 bases short, with 9 bases between. Germline loops: CDR1 SEHNR, CDR2 FQNEAQ (reference sequence). CDR3 size: 13 residues.